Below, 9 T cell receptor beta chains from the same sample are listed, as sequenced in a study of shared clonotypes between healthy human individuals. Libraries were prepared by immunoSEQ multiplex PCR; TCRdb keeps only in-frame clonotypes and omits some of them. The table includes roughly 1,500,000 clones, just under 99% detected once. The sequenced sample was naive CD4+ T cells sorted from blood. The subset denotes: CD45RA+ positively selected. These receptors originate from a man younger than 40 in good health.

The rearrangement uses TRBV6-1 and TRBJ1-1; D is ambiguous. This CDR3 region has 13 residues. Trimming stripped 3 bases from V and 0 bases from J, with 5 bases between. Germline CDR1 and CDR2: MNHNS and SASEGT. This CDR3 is CASSESVNTEAFF. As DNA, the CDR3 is TGTGCCAGCAGTGAGTCTGTGAACACTGAAGCTTTCTTT.

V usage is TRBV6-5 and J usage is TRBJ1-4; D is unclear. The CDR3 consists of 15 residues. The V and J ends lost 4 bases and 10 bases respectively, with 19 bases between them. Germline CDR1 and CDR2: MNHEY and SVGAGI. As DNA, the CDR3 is TGTGCCAGCAGTTTAGTCGTCGGGGAATCTCGAAAACTGTTTTTT. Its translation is CASSLVVGESRKLFF.

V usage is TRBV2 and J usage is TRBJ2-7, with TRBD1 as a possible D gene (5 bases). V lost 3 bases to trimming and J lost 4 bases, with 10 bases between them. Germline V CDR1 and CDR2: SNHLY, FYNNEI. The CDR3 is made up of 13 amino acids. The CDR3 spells CASSDDSGYEQYF. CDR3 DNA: TGTGCCAGCAGTGATGACAGTGGGTACGAGCAGTACTTC.

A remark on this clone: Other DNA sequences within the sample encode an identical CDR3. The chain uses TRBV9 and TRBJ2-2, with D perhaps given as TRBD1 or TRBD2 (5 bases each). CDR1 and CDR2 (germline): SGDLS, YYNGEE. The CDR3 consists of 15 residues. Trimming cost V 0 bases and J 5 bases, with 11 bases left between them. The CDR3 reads CASSVASGGTGELFF. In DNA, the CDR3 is TGTGCCAGCAGCGTAGCCAGTGGGGGAACCGGGGAGCTGTTTTTT.

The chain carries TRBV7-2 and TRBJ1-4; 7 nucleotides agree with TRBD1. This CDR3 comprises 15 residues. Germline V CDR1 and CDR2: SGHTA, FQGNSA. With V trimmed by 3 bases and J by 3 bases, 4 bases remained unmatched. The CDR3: CASSFRTGPNEKLFF. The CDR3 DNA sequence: TGTGCCAGCAGCTTCAGGACAGGACCTAATGAAAAACTGTTTTTT.

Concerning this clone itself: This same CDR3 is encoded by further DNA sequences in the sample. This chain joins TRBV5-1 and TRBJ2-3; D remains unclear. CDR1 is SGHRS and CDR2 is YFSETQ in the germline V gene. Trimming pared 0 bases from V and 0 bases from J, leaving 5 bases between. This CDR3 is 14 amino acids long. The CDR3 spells CASSLERSTDTQYF. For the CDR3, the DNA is TGCGCCAGCAGCTTGGAACGTAGCACAGATACGCAGTATTTT.

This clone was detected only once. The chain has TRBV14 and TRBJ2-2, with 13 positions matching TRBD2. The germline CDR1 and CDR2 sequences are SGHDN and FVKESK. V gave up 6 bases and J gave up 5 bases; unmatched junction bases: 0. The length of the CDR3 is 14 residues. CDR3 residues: CASRGLAGTGELFF. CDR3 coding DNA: TGTGCCAGCAGGGGACTAGCGGGGACCGGGGAGCTGTTTTTT. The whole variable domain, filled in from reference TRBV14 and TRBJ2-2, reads EAGVTQFPSHSVIEKGQTVTLRCDPISGHDNLYWYRRVMGKEIKFLLHFVKESKQDESGMPNNRFLAERTGGTYSTLKVQPAELEDSGVYFCASRGLAGTGELFFGEGSRLTVL.

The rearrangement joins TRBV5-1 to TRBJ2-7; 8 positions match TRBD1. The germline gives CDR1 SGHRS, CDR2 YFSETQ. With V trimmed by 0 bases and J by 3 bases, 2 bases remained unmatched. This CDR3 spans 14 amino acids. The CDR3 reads CASSLVQGVYEQYF. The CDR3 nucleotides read TGCGCCAGCAGCTTGGTACAGGGGGTCTACGAGCAGTACTTC.

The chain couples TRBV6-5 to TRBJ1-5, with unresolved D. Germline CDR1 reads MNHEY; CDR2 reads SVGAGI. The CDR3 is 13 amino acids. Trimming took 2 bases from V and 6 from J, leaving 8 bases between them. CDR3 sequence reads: CASSYPAGQPQHF. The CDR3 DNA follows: TGTGCCAGCAGTTACCCCGCCGGTCAGCCCCAGCATTTT.